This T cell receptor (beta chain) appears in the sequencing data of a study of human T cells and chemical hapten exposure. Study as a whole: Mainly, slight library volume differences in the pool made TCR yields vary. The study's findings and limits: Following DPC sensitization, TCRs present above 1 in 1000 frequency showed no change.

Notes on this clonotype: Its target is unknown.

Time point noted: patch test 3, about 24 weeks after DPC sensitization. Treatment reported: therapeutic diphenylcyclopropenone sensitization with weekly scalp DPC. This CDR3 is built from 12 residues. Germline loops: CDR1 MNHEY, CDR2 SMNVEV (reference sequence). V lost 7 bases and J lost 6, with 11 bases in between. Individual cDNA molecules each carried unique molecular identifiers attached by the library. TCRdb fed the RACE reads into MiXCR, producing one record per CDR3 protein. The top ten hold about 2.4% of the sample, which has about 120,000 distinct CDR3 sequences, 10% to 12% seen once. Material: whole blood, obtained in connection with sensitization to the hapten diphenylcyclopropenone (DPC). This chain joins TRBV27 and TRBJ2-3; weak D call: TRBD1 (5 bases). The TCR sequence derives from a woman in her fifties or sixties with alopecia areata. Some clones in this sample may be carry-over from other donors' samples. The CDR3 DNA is TGTGCCAGCATAGGGGCGAGGGATACGCAGTATTTT. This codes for CASIGARDTQYF.